One sample yielded the 10 T cell receptor beta chains listed below, sequenced in a study of control samples from healthy donors and cancer patients. The data were produced by immunoSEQ multiplex PCR, yet TCRdb's version contains in-frame clones alone and is incomplete. The sample holds around 53,000 clones, about 86% seen once. Sequenced material: PBMCs. Source of these receptors: a woman in her forties or fifties with lung cancer.

The chain links TRBV19 to TRBJ2-1; weak D call: TRBD1 (6 bases). The CDR3 runs 14 residues. Trimming stripped 0 bases from V and 3 bases from J, with 6 bases between. CDR1 is LNHDA, CDR2 SQIVND, per germline (reference sequence). The CDR3 nucleotides are TGTGCCAGTAGTATAGAGGACAGCTACAATGAGCAGTTCTTC. Residues: CASSIEDSYNEQFF.

The chain couples TRBV24-1 to TRBJ2-2; 15 bases match TRBD2. CDR3 size: 19 residues. The germline V gene has CDR1 KGHDR and CDR2 SFDVKD. V was pared by 6 bases and J by 0 bases, with 7 bases of the junction left unmatched. CDR3 sequence: CATSSRTSGGGSNTGELFF. CDR3 bases: TGTGCCACCAGTTCCCGGACTAGCGGGGGGGGATCGAACACCGGGGAGCTGTTTTTT.

CDR3 protein: CASSPDQGVITEAFF. The CDR3 DNA is TGTGCCAGCAGCCCCGACCAGGGGGTAATCACTGAAGCTTTCTTT. The gene calls are TRBV4-2 and TRBJ1-1; 7 positions agree with TRBD1. The junction had 9 bases not matched to a gene; V was cut back by 4 bases and J by 4 bases. The length of the CDR3 is 15 residues. In germline, CDR1 is LGHNA, CDR2 YNFKEQ.

This chain links TRBV7-2 with TRBJ2-4; D possibly corresponds to TRBD1 (6 bases). V dropped 0 bases and J dropped 9 bases, with 9 bases sitting between them. Germline-derived CDR1 and CDR2 are SGHTA and FQGNSA. The CDR3 contains 13 residues. For the CDR3, the DNA is TGTGCCAGCAGCTTAGCCCAGGGGCGCATTCAGTACTTC. This encodes CASSLAQGRIQYF. The entire variable domain, with the rest obtained from reference TRBV7-2 and TRBJ2-4, is as follows: GAGVSQSPSNKVTEKGKDVELRCDPISGHTALYWYRQSLGQGLEFLIYFQGNSAPDKSGLPSDRFSAERTGGSVSTLTIQRTQQEDSAVYLCASSLAQGRIQYFGAGTRLSVL.

This chain links TRBV5-1 with TRBJ2-3; TRBD1 or TRBD2 may be the D gene (6 bases each). The CDR3 runs 14 residues. Germline CDR1 is SGHRS and CDR2 is YFSETQ. Trimming removed 0 bases at V and 6 bases at J, with 11 bases between. CDR3 in amino acids: CASSLDGGPDTQYF. The CDR3 coding sequence is TGCGCCAGCAGCTTGGACGGGGGCCCCGATACGCAGTATTTT. Filled out from reference TRBV5-1 and TRBJ2-3, the complete variable domain reads KAGVTQTPRYLIKTRGQQVTLSCSPISGHRSVSWYQQTPGQGLQFLFEYFSETQRNKGNFPGRFSGRQFSNSRSEMNVSTLELGDSALYLCASSLDGGPDTQYFGPGTRLTVL.

This chain links TRBV4-1 with TRBJ1-1, with D maybe TRBD1 (5 bases). Trimming removed 0 bases at V and 4 bases at J, with 12 bases between. This CDR3 spans 15 amino acids. Germline assignment: CDR1 MGHRA and CDR2 YSYEKL. Written as DNA, the CDR3 is TGCGCCAGCAGCCAAGATCAGCAGGGTGCCACTGAAGCTTTCTTT. Translation: CASSQDQQGATEAFF.

Written as DNA, the CDR3 is TGTGCCAGCAGTTACGGACAGGGGATTGAAGCTTTCTTT. It encodes CASSYGQGIEAFF. The chain is built from TRBV6-5 and TRBJ1-1; 9 bases line up with TRBD1. Germline CDR1 is MNHEY and CDR2 is SVGAGI. This CDR3 comprises 13 residues. Unmatched junction bases numbered 2, after V lost 2 bases and J lost 7 bases.

CDR3 DNA: TGTGCCAGCAGCTTAGCGCGGGGGACAGGGGGGTCACCCCTCCACTTT. This encodes CASSLARGTGGSPLHF. The genes are TRBV7-9 and TRBJ1-6; 11 bases line up with TRBD1. Germline V gives CDR1 SEHNR, CDR2 FQNEAQ (reference sequence). CDR3 length equals 16 residues. V lost 0 bases, J lost 10 bases, and 5 bases stayed unmatched.

This sequence joins TRBV19 and TRBJ2-2; D is ambiguous. Trimming removed 7 bases at V and 2 bases at J, with 5 bases between. Germline V gives CDR1 LNHDA, CDR2 SQIVND (reference sequence). This CDR3 is 12 amino acids long. CDR3 coding DNA: TGTGCCAGTACCTTTAACACCGGGGAGCTGTTTTTT. It yields the protein CASTFNTGELFF.

This sequence joins TRBV7-3 and TRBJ2-3; D unresolved. Trimming removed 5 bases from V and 7 bases from J, with 10 bases in between. Germline-derived CDR1 and CDR2 are SGHTA and FQGTGA. The CDR3 consists of 12 residues. CDR3 sequence (DNA): TGTGCCAGCAGCCCACCGTCCCATACGCAGTATTTT. It is translated as CASSPPSHTQYF.